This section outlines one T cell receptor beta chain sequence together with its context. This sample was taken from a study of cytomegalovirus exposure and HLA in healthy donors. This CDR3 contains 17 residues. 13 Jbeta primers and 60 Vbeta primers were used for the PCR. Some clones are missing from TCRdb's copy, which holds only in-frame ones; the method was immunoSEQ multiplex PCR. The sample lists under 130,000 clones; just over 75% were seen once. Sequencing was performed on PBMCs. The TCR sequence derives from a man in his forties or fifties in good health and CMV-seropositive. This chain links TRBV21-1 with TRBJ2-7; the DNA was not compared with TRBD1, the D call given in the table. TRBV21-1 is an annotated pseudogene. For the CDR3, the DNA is TGTGCCAGCAGCAAAGGAAAGGGGACAGGGGCCTCCTACGAGCAGTACTTC. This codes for CASSKGKGTGASYEQYF.